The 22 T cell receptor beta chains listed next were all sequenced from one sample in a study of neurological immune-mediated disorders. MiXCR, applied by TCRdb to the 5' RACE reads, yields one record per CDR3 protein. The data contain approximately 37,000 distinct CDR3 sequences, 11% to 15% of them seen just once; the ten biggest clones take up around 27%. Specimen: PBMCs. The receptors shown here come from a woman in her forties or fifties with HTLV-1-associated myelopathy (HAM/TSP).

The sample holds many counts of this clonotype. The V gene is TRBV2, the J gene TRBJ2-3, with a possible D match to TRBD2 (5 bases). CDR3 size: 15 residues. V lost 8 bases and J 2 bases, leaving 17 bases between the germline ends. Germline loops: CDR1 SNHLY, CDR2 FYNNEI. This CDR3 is CASGNLGVYTDTQYF. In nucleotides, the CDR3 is TGTGCCAGCGGCAACCTCGGGGTCTACACAGATACGCAGTATTTT.

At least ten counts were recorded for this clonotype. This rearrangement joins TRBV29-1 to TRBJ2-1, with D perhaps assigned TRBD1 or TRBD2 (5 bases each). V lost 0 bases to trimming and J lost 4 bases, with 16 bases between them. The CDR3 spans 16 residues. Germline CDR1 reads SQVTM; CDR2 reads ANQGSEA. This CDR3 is CSVEDQDLGVYNEQFF. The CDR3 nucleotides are TGCAGCGTTGAAGATCAGGACCTGGGGGTATACAATGAGCAGTTCTTC.

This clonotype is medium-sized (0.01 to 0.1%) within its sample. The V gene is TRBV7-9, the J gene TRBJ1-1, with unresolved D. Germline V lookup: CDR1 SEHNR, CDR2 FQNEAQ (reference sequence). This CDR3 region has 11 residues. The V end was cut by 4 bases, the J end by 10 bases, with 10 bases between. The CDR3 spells CASSSPPGAFF. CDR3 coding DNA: TGTGCCAGCAGCTCCCCACCTGGAGCTTTCTTT.

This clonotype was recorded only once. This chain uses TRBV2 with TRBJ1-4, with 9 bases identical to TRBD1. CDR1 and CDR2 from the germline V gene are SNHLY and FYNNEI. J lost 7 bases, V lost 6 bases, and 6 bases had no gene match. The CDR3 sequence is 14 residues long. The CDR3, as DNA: TGTGCCAGCAGGAAGACAGGGGGAAGTGAAAAACTGTTTTTT. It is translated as CASRKTGGSEKLFF.

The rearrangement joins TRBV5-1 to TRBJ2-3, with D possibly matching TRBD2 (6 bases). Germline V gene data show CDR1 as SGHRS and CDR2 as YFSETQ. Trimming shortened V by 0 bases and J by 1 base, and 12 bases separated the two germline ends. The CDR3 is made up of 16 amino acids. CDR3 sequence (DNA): TGCGCCAGCAGCTTGGTTGGGCCGGGGGGCACAGATACGCAGTATTTT. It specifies CASSLVGPGGTDTQYF. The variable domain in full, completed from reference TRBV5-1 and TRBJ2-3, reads KAGVTQTPRYLIKTRGQQVTLSCSPISGHRSVSWYQQTPGQGLQFLFEYFSETQRNKGNFPGRFSGRQFSNSRSEMNVSTLELGDSALYLCASSLVGPGGTDTQYFGPGTRLTVL.

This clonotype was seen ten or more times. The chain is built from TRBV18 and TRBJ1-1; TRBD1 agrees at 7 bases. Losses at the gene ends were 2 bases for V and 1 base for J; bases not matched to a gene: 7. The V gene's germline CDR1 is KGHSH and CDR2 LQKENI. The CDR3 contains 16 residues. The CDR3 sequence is CASSPFTGTANTEAFF. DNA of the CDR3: TGTGCCAGCTCACCATTTACCGGGACAGCGAACACTGAAGCTTTCTTT. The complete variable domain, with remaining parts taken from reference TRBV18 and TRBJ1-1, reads NAGVMQNPRHLVRRRGQEARLRCSPMKGHSHVYWYRQLPEEGLKFMVYLQKENIIDESGMPKERFSAEFPKEGPSILRIQQVVRGDSAAYFCASSPFTGTANTEAFFGQGTRLTVV.

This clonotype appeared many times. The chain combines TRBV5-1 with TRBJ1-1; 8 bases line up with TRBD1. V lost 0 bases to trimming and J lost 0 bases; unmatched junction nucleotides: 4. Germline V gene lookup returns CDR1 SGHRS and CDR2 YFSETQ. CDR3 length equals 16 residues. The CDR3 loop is CASSLGLTGVNTEAFF. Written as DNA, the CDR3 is TGCGCCAGCAGCTTGGGTTTGACAGGGGTGAACACTGAAGCTTTCTTT.

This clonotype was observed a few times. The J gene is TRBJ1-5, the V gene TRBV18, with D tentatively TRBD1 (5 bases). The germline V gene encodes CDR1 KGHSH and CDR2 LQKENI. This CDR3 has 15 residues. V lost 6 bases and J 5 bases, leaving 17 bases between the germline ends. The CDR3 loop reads CASSLSGTRDQPQHF. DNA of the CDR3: TGTGCCAGCTCGCTCTCCGGGACGCGAGATCAGCCCCAGCATTTT.

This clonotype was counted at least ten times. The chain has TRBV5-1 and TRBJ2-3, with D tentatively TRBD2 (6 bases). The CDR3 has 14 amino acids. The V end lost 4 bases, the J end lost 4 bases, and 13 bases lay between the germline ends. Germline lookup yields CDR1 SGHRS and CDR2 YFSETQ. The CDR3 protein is CASSGTWGADTQYF. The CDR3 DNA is TGCGCCAGCAGCGGGACTTGGGGCGCAGATACGCAGTATTTT.

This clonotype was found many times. Here the CDR3 reads CASSSTAATNEKLFF. CDR3 bases: TGTGCCAGCAGCTCCACAGCGGCAACTAATGAAAAACTGTTTTTT. The chain couples TRBV9 to TRBJ1-4; unclear D gene. V gave up 4 bases and J gave up 0 bases, with 10 bases separating them. This CDR3 is built from 15 residues. CDR1 is SGDLS and CDR2 is YYNGEE in the germline V gene.

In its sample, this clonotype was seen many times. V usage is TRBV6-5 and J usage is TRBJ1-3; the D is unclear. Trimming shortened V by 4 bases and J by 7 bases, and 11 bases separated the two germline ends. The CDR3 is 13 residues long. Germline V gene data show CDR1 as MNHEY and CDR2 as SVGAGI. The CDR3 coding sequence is TGTGCCAGCAGTTCGATTCGGGCGAACACCATATATTTT. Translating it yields CASSSIRANTIYF.

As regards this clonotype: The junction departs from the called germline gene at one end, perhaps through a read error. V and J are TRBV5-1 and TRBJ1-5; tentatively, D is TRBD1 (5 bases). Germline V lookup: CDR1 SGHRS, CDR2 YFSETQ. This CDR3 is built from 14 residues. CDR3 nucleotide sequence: TGCGCCAGCGGAGAAGGGACGGCCAATCTGCCCCAGCATTTT. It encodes CASGEGTANLPQHF.

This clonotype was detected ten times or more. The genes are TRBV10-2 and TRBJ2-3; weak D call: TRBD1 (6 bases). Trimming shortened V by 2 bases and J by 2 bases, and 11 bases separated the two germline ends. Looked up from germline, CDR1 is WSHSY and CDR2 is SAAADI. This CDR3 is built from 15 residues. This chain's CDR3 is CASSEDRLNTDTQYF. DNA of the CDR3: TGCGCCAGCAGTGAGGACAGGCTGAACACAGATACGCAGTATTTT.

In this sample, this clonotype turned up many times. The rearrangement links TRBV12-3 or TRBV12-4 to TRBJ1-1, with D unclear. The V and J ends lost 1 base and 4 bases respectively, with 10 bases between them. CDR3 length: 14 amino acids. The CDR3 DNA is TGTGCCAGCAGTTTAGACGCAGGACTCACTGAAGCTTTCTTT. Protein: CASSLDAGLTEAFF.

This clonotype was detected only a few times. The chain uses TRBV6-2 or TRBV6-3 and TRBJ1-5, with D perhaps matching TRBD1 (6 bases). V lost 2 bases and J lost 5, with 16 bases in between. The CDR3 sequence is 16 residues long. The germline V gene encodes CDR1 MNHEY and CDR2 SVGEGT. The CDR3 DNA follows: TGTGCCAGCAGTTACGGGCGGTCTGGGGGCGATCAGCCCCAGCATTTT. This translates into CASSYGRSGGDQPQHF.

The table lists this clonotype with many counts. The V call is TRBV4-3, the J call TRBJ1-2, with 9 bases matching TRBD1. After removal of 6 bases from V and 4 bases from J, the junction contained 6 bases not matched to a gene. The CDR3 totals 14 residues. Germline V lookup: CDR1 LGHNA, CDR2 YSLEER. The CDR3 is CASRPTGGSYGYTF. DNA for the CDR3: TGCGCCAGCAGGCCTACAGGGGGCAGCTATGGCTACACCTTC.

CDR3 amino acids: CASSGHAYACNTEAFF. The CDR3 bases are TGTGCCAGCAGCGGCCATGCTTACGCTTGTAACACTGAAGCTTTCTTT. The rearrangement joins TRBV7-9 to TRBJ1-1; D gene ambiguous. The germline V gene has CDR1 SEHNR and CDR2 FQNEAQ (reference sequence). Trimming shortened V by 5 bases and J by 2 bases, and 18 bases separated the two germline ends. The CDR3 consists of 16 residues.

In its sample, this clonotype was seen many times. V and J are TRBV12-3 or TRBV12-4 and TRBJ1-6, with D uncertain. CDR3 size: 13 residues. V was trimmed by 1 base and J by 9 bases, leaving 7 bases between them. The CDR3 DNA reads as TGTGCCAGCAGTTTAGGAACGGCTTCACCCCTCCACTTT. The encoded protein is CASSLGTASPLHF.

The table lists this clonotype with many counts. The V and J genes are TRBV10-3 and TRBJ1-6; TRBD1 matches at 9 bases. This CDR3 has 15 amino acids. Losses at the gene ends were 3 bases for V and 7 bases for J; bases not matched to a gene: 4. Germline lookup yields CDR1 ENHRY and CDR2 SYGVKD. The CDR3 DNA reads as TGTGCCATCAGTGAAACAGGGGGCGGGAATTCACCCCTCCACTTT. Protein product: CAISETGGGNSPLHF.

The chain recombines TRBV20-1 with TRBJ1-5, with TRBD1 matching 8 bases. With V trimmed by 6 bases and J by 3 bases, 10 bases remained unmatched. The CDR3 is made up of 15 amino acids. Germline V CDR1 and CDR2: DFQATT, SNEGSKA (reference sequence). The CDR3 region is CSATNTGGNNQPQHF. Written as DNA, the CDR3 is TGCAGTGCCACTAATACAGGGGGTAACAATCAGCCCCAGCATTTT.

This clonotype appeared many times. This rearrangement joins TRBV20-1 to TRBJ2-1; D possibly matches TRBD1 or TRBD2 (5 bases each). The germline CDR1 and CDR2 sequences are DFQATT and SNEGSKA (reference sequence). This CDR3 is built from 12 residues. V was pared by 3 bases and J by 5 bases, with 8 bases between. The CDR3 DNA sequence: TGCAGTGCTAGGGGGGTTCACAATGAGCAGTTCTTC. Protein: CSARGVHNEQFF.

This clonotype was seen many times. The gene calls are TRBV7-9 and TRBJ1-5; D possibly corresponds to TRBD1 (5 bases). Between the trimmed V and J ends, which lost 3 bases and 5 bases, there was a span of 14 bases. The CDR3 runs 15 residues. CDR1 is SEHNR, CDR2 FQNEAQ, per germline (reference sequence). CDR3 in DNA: TGTGCCAGCAGCTTTTCAGGGCCCGGGGATCAGCCCCAGCATTTT. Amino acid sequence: CASSFSGPGDQPQHF.